One sample yielded the 18 T cell receptor beta chains listed below, sequenced in a study of cytomegalovirus exposure and HLA in healthy donors. The PCR was carried out with 60 Vbeta primers and 13 Jbeta primers. Profiled with immunoSEQ multiplex PCR; TCRdb holds only in-frame clones, not every one. The sample has 200,000 or so clones, roughly four fifths seen once. The source material was PBMCs. All receptors derive from a boy younger than 10 in good health and CMV-seronegative.

V and J are TRBV7-9 and TRBJ2-1, with 10 bases that match TRBD1. CDR1 is SEHNR, CDR2 FQNEAQ, per germline (reference sequence). This CDR3 region has 13 residues. The trim removed 4 bases at V and 6 bases at J, leaving 0 bases unmatched. CDR3 protein: CASSWTGGNEQFF. In DNA form, the CDR3 reads TGTGCCAGCAGCTGGACAGGGGGCAATGAGCAGTTCTTC.

This clone appeared a single time. The genes are TRBV2 and TRBJ2-2, with a weak D call TRBD1 (5 bases). The CDR3 loop spans 15 amino acids. V gave up 6 bases and J gave up 2 bases, with 13 bases separating them. Germline V CDR1 and CDR2: SNHLY, FYNNEI. CDR3 coding DNA: TGTGCCAGCAGGTCACGACAGCTTAACACCGGGGAGCTGTTTTTT. Protein sequence: CASRSRQLNTGELFF.

This clone was counted a few times. The CDR3 is CASRAAFPDQPQHF. The CDR3 DNA reads as TGTGCCAGCAGGGCAGCGTTCCCGGATCAGCCCCAGCATTTT. The chain uses TRBV6-1 and TRBJ1-5, with D unclear. Between the trimmed V and J ends, which lost 6 bases and 5 bases, there was a span of 14 bases. CDR1 is MNHNS and CDR2 is SASEGT in the germline V gene. There are 14 residues in the CDR3.

This clone was seen just once. This chain uses TRBV7-9 with TRBJ2-1, with TRBD2 identical over 8 bases. Germline values: CDR1 SEHNR, CDR2 FQNEAQ (reference sequence). The CDR3 spans 14 residues. V lost 3 bases to trimming and J lost 9 bases; unmatched junction nucleotides: 7. In nucleotides, the CDR3 is TGTGCCAGCAGCTTGGGTAGCGGGGACCGTGAGCAGTTCTTC. Translation: CASSLGSGDREQFF.

The V gene is TRBV29-1, the J gene TRBJ1-2; D unclear. The CDR3 contains 14 residues. Trimming stripped 4 bases from V and 7 bases from J, with 19 bases between. Germline CDR1 SQVTM, CDR2 ANQGSEA. CDR3 sequence: CSVGLLKEGGGYTF. In DNA form, the CDR3 reads TGCAGCGTTGGTCTATTAAAGGAGGGCGGTGGCTACACCTTC. Full variable domain (remainder filled in from reference TRBV29-1 and TRBJ1-2): SAVISQKPSRDICQRGTSLTIQCQVDSQVTMMFWYRQQPGQSLTLIATANQGSEATYESGFVIDKFPISRPNLTFSTLTVSNMSPEDSSIYLCSVGLLKEGGGYTFGSGTRLTVV.

This clone has only one observation. This chain links TRBV6-1 with TRBJ2-1; TRBD2 agrees at 10 bases. The germline CDR1 and CDR2 sequences are MNHNS and SASEGT. This CDR3 contains 15 residues. V lost 4 bases, J lost 9 bases, and 9 bases stayed unmatched. The CDR3 DNA reads as TGTGCCAGCAGTGCAGGGCTAGCGGGGGCGACTGAGCAGTTCTTC. Its protein product is CASSAGLAGATEQFF.

J is TRBJ1-5 and V is TRBV11-2; D is unclear. Germline values: CDR1 SGHAT, CDR2 FQNNGV. With 3 bases removed from V and 5 bases from J, the gap between germline ends came to 8 bases. The CDR3 is made up of 13 amino acids. CDR3 DNA sequence: TGTGCCAGCAGCTTCGTCCGAGATCAGCCCCAGCATTTT. This gives the protein CASSFVRDQPQHF.

The chain links TRBV2 to TRBJ1-6, with 10 positions matching TRBD1. V gave up 4 bases and J gave up 10 bases; unmatched junction bases: 7. CDR3 length: 15 residues. Germline V gene sequence: CDR1 SNHLY, CDR2 FYNNEI. The CDR3 loop reads CASSAGTGVSSPLHF. DNA for the CDR3: TGTGCCAGCAGTGCCGGGACAGGGGTGTCCTCACCCCTCCACTTT.

The chain recombines TRBV28 with TRBJ2-1, with D unclear. V lost 5 bases to trimming and J lost 4 bases, with 6 bases between them. The CDR3 sequence is 12 residues long. CDR1 and CDR2 from the germline V gene are MDHEN and SYDVKM. The CDR3 is CASSLLYNEQFF. CDR3 DNA sequence: TGTGCCAGCAGTCTCTTGTACAATGAGCAGTTCTTC.

This clone appeared a single time. The chain links TRBV27 to TRBJ1-6, with 7 positions matching TRBD1. V gave up 8 bases and J gave up 0 bases; unmatched junction bases: 10. CDR1 and CDR2 (germline): MNHEY, SMNVEV (reference sequence). The CDR3 runs 17 residues. In DNA form, the CDR3 reads TGTGCCAGCGCGGGACAGACTAAGAGCTCCTATAATTCACCCCTCCACTTT. Translated: CASAGQTKSSYNSPLHF.

This chain connects TRBV5-4 to TRBJ1-1, with TRBD1 matching over 7 bases. Trimming took 2 bases from V and 8 from J; bases not matched to a gene: 18. The CDR3 is made up of 17 amino acids. Germline-derived CDR1 and CDR2 are SGHNT and YYREEE (reference sequence). In DNA form, the CDR3 reads TGTGCCAGCAGCTTCCTAGGACAGGTGGGAGCTAAAAGAGAAGCTTTCTTT. Its translation is CASSFLGQVGAKREAFF.

This chain links TRBV11-2 with TRBJ2-7; 7 nucleotides match TRBD2. The CDR3 contains 14 residues. V dropped 5 bases and J dropped 9; count of bases not matched to a gene: 13. In germline, CDR1 is SGHAT, CDR2 FQNNGV. The CDR3 sequence is CASSPGAGELAQYF. CDR3 DNA sequence: TGTGCCAGCAGCCCCGGGGCGGGGGAACTGGCGCAGTACTTC.

The rearrangement joins TRBV7-9 to TRBJ1-2; 9 bases align to TRBD1. The germline gives CDR1 SEHNR, CDR2 FQNEAQ (reference sequence). J lost 6 bases, V lost 5 bases, and 13 bases had no gene match. The CDR3 spans 16 residues. The CDR3 spells CASSPHRDREGNGYTF. CDR3 sequence (DNA): TGTGCCAGCAGCCCCCACCGGGACAGGGAAGGGAATGGCTACACCTTC.

This clone was seen only once. The rearrangement uses TRBV5-4 and TRBJ2-7; possible D gene TRBD1, 6 bases. The CDR3 totals 13 residues. V was clipped by 2 bases and J by 3 bases, with 9 bases between them. Germline CDR1 and CDR2: SGHNT and YYREEE (reference sequence). The CDR3 nucleotides are TGTGCCAGCAGCTTACAGGGTTACTACGAGCAGTACTTC. Translation gives CASSLQGYYEQYF.

To note about this clone: The sample carries other DNA sequences with the same CDR3. The rearrangement links TRBV9 to TRBJ1-2; D gene uncertain. The V gene's germline CDR1 is SGDLS and CDR2 YYNGEE. V lost 0 bases and J lost 0, with 6 bases in between. The CDR3 consists of 14 residues. In DNA, the CDR3 is TGTGCCAGCAGCGTAGCGGGGACTAACTATGGCTACACCTTC. Amino acid sequence: CASSVAGTNYGYTF.

The chain combines TRBV2 with TRBJ1-5; 7 bases agree with TRBD1. This CDR3 is built from 17 residues. Trimming took 7 bases from V and 1 from J; bases not matched to a gene: 13. CDR1 SNHLY and CDR2 FYNNEI come from the germline V gene. CDR3 residues: CASKPETGWRSNQPQHF. CDR3 bases: TGTGCCAGCAAACCCGAGACAGGGTGGAGAAGCAATCAGCCCCAGCATTTT.

Here the CDR3 reads CASSLVYPLAGRDTQYF. The CDR3 nucleotides read TGCGCCAGCAGCTTAGTTTACCCACTAGCGGGGAGAGATACGCAGTATTTT. This sequence joins TRBV5-1 and TRBJ2-3, with 10 bases identical to TRBD2. Germline CDR1 reads SGHRS; CDR2 reads YFSETQ. With 2 bases clipped from V and 5 bases from J, the junction kept 11 bases outside the gene matches. This CDR3 has 17 residues. The variable domain in full, with the rest retrieved from reference TRBV5-1 and TRBJ2-3, is KAGVTQTPRYLIKTRGQQVTLSCSPISGHRSVSWYQQTPGQGLQFLFEYFSETQRNKGNFPGRFSGRQFSNSRSEMNVSTLELGDSALYLCASSLVYPLAGRDTQYFGPGTRLTVL.

The chain is built from TRBV9 and TRBJ2-5; D is possibly TRBD1 (5 bases). Germline V gene lookup returns CDR1 SGDLS and CDR2 YYNGEE. This CDR3 contains 15 residues. The germline V and J ends were trimmed by 3 bases and 5 bases, with 17 bases remaining between them. CDR3 bases: TGTGCCAGCAGCGCAGCAGGGTTCCTGGGGGAGACCCAGTACTTC. Translation gives CASSAAGFLGETQYF.